This TCR beta chain was captured by sequencing in a study of shared clonotypes between healthy human individuals. V lost 3 bases, J lost 2 bases, and 9 bases lay in between. The CDR3 totals 14 residues. The germline V gene encodes CDR1 KGHSH and CDR2 LQKENI. A CD45RA+ naive subset and a CD45RA-negative memory subset were split from CD4+ cells. Comment on this clone: The antigen remains undetermined. Different DNA sequences within this sample yield the same CDR3.

Study-wide points: Tissues were not sampled, only blood, and their repertoires likely differ.

Several immunoSEQ 96-well plates shared each subset's DNA, each plate a replicate. Replicate PCRs run on sorted subsets employed roughly 180 ng DNA, 30,000 to 35,000 T cell genomes. Repertoires were generated with immunoSEQ multiplex PCR, while TCRdb's copy carries only in-frame clones and drops some. The sample has nearly 1 million clones; more than 75% are singletons. The sequence was collected from a man between 18 and 35 years old in good health. The sequencing input was memory CD4+ T cells sorted from blood. Subset noted: CD45RA-negative fraction. The genes are TRBV18 and TRBJ2-3; a possible D gene is TRBD1 (5 bases). This chain's CDR3 is CASSPQGTTDTQYF. The CDR3 DNA reads as TGTGCCAGCTCACCCCAGGGAACCACAGATACGCAGTATTTT.